A selection of T cell receptor beta chains follows, all from one sample in a study of shared clonotypes between healthy human individuals. Assay used: immunoSEQ multiplex PCR; TCRdb lists only in-frame clones, some missing. In the table there are approximately 82,000 clones, about 64% of which are singletons. The specimen was memory CD8+ T cells sorted from blood. These receptors originate from a man in his thirties or forties in good health. The CDR3 runs from the conserved cysteine through the conserved F or W. The order of the fields is J gene, V gene, D gene, clone size, CDR3 protein, CDR3 DNA. D genes are given only for firm matches. Size is omitted from some rows. Given values are once, few, many or a class for expanded clones.

>TRBJ2-7|TRBV5-1|NA|NA
CASSSDSYYEQYF
TGCGCCAGCAGCTCGGACAGTTACTACGAGCAGTACTTC
>TRBJ2-2|TRBV9|TRBD1|NA
CASSYLGTGVTGELFF
TGTGCCAGCAGCTACCTAGGGACAGGGGTCACCGGGGAGCTGTTTTTT
>TRBJ1-5|TRBV2|NA|NA
CASSDAGADGNQPQHF
TGTGCCAGCAGTGACGCAGGGGCAGACGGCAATCAGCCCCAGCATTTT
>TRBJ2-1|TRBV7-9|NA|once
CASSVGREQFF
TGTGCCAGCAGCGTAGGTAGGGAGCAGTTCTTC
>TRBJ1-5|TRBV16|NA|NA
CASSDGSNQPQHF
TGTGCCAGCAGCGATGGTAGCAATCAGCCCCAGCATTTT
>TRBJ2-1|TRBV29-1|TRBD2|NA
CSATRTSGRHSGNEQFF
TGCAGCGCCACCCGGACTAGCGGGAGGCACTCCGGGAATGAGCAGTTCTTC
>TRBJ1-4|TRBV9|TRBD1|NA
CASSASGQGNEKLFF
TGTGCCAGCAGCGCCTCCGGACAGGGTAATGAAAAACTGTTTTTT
>TRBJ2-7|TRBV28|NA|few
CASTGISYEQYF
TGTGCCAGTACCGGGATCTCCTACGAGCAGTACTTC
>TRBJ2-5|TRBV5-1|NA|NA
CASSLGIQETQYF
TGCGCCAGCAGCTTGGGTATCCAAGAGACCCAGTACTTC
>TRBJ1-4|TRBV21-1|NA|NA
CASSGTNWGEKLFF
TGTGCCAGCAGCGGGACCAACTGGGGTGAAAAACTGTTTTTT
>TRBJ2-7|TRBV2|TRBD2|NA
CAIKGGLAGTYEQYF
TGTGCCATCAAAGGAGGACTAGCGGGAACCTACGAGCAGTACTTC
>TRBJ1-5|TRBV5-4|NA|NA
CASSLSRTVVSMGHQPQHF
TGTGCCAGCAGCTTGTCACGGACAGTAGTTTCCATGGGTCATCAGCCCCAGCATTTT
>TRBJ2-2|TRBV7-9|NA|NA
CASSPQNTGELFF
TGTGCCAGCAGCCCCCAGAACACCGGGGAGCTGTTTTTT
>TRBJ2-3|TRBV29-1|NA|NA
CSVDGISQAQYF
TGCAGCGTTGATGGGATCAGCCAGGCGCAGTATTTT
>TRBJ2-6|TRBV23-1|NA|few
CASSQVRRSSGANVLTF
TGCGCCAGCAGTCAAGTCAGGCGAAGCTCTGGGGCCAACGTCCTGACTTTC
>TRBJ2-7|TRBV25-1|NA|NA
CATSSTQAYEQYF
TGTGCCACCTCATCCACACAGGCCTACGAGCAGTACTTC
>TRBJ2-7|TRBV7-8|NA|NA
CASSLEGDEQYF
TGTGCCAGCAGCTTAGAGGGGGACGAGCAGTACTTC
>TRBJ2-7|TRBV6-4|TRBD2|NA
CASSEARGLAVGYEQYF
TGTGCCAGCAGTGAAGCGCGGGGACTAGCGGTGGGGTACGAGCAGTACTTC
>TRBJ2-7|TRBV7-9|TRBD2|few
CASSSHRVWETSGSYEQYF
TGTGCCAGCAGCTCCCACAGGGTTTGGGAGACTAGCGGGAGCTACGAGCAGTACTTC
>TRBJ1-1|TRBV13|NA|NA
CASSLGMNTEAFF
TGTGCCAGCAGCTTAGGGATGAACACTGAAGCTTTCTTT
>TRBJ2-1|TRBV11-1|NA|NA
CASSGLSALYEQFF
TGTGCCAGCAGCGGACTAAGCGCCTTGTATGAGCAGTTCTTC
>TRBJ1-2|TRBV29-1|NA|NA
CSVGMDGSYGYTF
TGCAGCGTTGGGATGGACGGATCCTATGGCTACACCTTC
>TRBJ2-1|TRBV27|NA|NA
CASSLSWAKSSYNEQFF
TGTGCCAGCAGTTTATCGTGGGCCAAGAGCTCCTACAATGAGCAGTTCTTC
>TRBJ2-1|TRBV7-2|TRBD2|many
CASSFWGGSLDEQFF
TGTGCCAGCAGCTTCTGGGGCGGGAGTTTGGATGAGCAGTTCTTC
>TRBJ1-5|TRBV15|NA|once
CATSRDYGNLRNQPQHF
TGTGCCACCAGCAGAGATTACGGGAACCTCCGCAATCAGCCCCAGCATTTT
>TRBJ2-1|TRBV18|TRBD1|NA
CASSPGAGGYNEQFF
TGTGCCAGCTCACCTGGGGCAGGGGGCTACAATGAGCAGTTCTTC
>TRBJ2-5|TRBV4-3|NA|NA
CASSSGLFRAAEETQYF
TGCGCCAGCAGCTCCGGCCTATTTAGGGCGGCTGAAGAGACCCAGTACTTC
>TRBJ1-5|TRBV27|NA|many
CASRAGVSNQPQHF
TGTGCCAGCAGAGCGGGGGTGAGCAATCAGCCCCAGCATTTT
>TRBJ2-2|TRBV6-1|NA|once
CASRARAQYANTGELFF
TGTGCCAGCCGTGCGCGGGCCCAATACGCGAACACCGGGGAGCTGTTTTTT
>TRBJ2-5|TRBV15|NA|NA
CATSRSRGAPETQYF
TGTGCCACCAGCAGATCTCGAGGGGCCCCAGAGACCCAGTACTTC
>TRBJ2-7|TRBV7-9|NA|many
CASSTSDTYEQYF
TGTGCCAGCAGCACCTCGGACACTTACGAGCAGTACTTC
>TRBJ2-1|TRBV27|TRBD1|NA
CASSYRDRVTNEQFF
TGTGCCAGCAGTTACCGGGACAGGGTAACCAATGAGCAGTTCTTC
>TRBJ2-1|TRBV28|TRBD1|once
CASSRDRHNEQFF
TGTGCCAGCAGCCGGGACAGGCACAATGAGCAGTTCTTC
>TRBJ2-7|TRBV7-2|NA|NA
CASSLQGGSVDEQYF
TGTGCCAGCAGCTTACAAGGTGGGAGTGTTGACGAGCAGTACTTC
>TRBJ2-7|TRBV4-1|TRBD2|NA
CASSHIRLAGPRAEQYF
TGCGCCAGCAGCCATATAAGACTAGCGGGGCCAAGGGCCGAGCAGTACTTC
>TRBJ2-3|TRBV4-3|NA|many
CASSQDGGDNTDTQYF
TGCGCCAGCAGCCAAGATGGAGGGGATAACACAGATACGCAGTATTTT
>TRBJ1-2|TRBV6-1|NA|few
CASSVTAGGGYGYTF
TGTGCCAGCAGTGTTACAGCCGGTGGAGGCTATGGCTACACCTTC
>TRBJ1-5|TRBV6-5|NA|NA
CASMAQGYNQPQHF
TGTGCCAGCATGGCGCAGGGCTACAATCAGCCCCAGCATTTT
>TRBJ2-7|TRBV5-1|TRBD1|NA
CASSLGSTGTTYEQYF
TGCGCCAGCAGCTTGGGATCGACAGGGACAACCTACGAGCAGTACTTC
>TRBJ2-7|TRBV7-9|TRBD2|NA
CASSLRETSGIGEQYF
TGTGCCAGCAGCTTAAGGGAGACTAGCGGGATAGGAGAGCAGTACTTC
>TRBJ1-2|TRBV28|TRBD1|NA
CASTKRFGQGYYGYTF
TGTGCCAGCACGAAACGCTTCGGACAGGGATACTATGGCTACACCTTC
>TRBJ2-3|TRBV28|TRBD1|NA
CASSSPTGGGRSDTQYF
TGTGCCAGCAGTTCCCCGACAGGGGGCGGGAGGTCAGATACGCAGTATTTT
>TRBJ1-1|TRBV27|NA|NA
CASSLYSNTEAFF
TGTGCCAGCAGTTTATACAGTAACACTGAAGCTTTCTTT
>TRBJ2-2|TRBV11-2|TRBD2|NA
CASSLFLAGAGELFF
TGTGCCAGCAGCTTATTCCTAGCGGGAGCCGGGGAGCTGTTTTTT
>TRBJ2-1|TRBV9|TRBD2|NA
CASSEETSGRGNNEQFF
TGTGCCAGCAGCGAAGAGACTAGCGGGAGGGGGAACAATGAGCAGTTCTTC
>TRBJ2-5|TRBV11-1|NA|many
CASSLPGTPGLETQYF
TGTGCCAGCAGCTTGCCCGGGACGCCGGGGTTAGAGACCCAGTACTTC
>TRBJ1-5|TRBV28|TRBD1|NA
CASSNTGQGNQPQHF
TGTGCCAGCAGCAACACCGGACAGGGTAATCAGCCCCAGCATTTT
>TRBJ1-2|TRBV13|NA|NA
CASSLGGQPNYGYTF
TGTGCCAGCAGCTTAGGGGGTCAACCTAACTATGGCTACACCTTC
>TRBJ2-1|TRBV7-8|NA|once
CASSLRGFNSGEQFF
TGTGCCAGCAGCCTGAGGGGCTTCAACTCCGGTGAGCAGTTCTTC
>TRBJ2-2|TRBV5-5|NA|NA
CASDNGEGVAGELFF
TGTGCCAGCGATAACGGCGAAGGAGTCGCCGGGGAGCTGTTTTTT
>TRBJ1-1|TRBV7-9|NA|many
CASSFTEAFF
TGTGCCAGCAGCTTCACTGAAGCTTTCTTT
>TRBJ2-7|TRBV5-5|NA|NA
CASSRVGAGYSYEQYF
TGTGCCAGCAGCCGGGTAGGGGCAGGGTACTCCTACGAGCAGTACTTC
>TRBJ1-5|TRBV7-8|NA|NA
CASSSIGTLNQPQHF
TGTGCCAGCAGCTCGATTGGGACACTAAATCAGCCCCAGCATTTT
>TRBJ2-4|TRBV25-1|NA|NA
CASSPTAGGFKNIQYF
TGTGCCAGCAGCCCGACCGCTGGGGGTTTCAAAAACATTCAGTACTTC
>TRBJ2-7|TRBV14|TRBD1|NA
CASSRDSSSYEQYF
TGTGCCAGCAGTCGGGACAGTAGCTCCTACGAGCAGTACTTC